This entry concerns a single T cell receptor (beta chain). The target of this receptor is not known. Base qualities are not at hand, and no much larger clone is one base apart. The record originates from a study of CD4 T cells in relation to SARS-CoV-2 and coronaviruses (dated by TCRdb to 2020 to 2022). Study-wide context: A median age of roughly 39 years, with a range of about 20 to 80 years, was recorded for the full convalescent cohort of around 12 patients. The Adaptive Biotechnologies TCR-sequencing kit was used to sequence samples from a few pre-COVID donors and the naive versus memory experiments, whereas other data were Illumina-based. Shared crossreactive spike epitopes were mapped to their HLA restriction using patient-derived lymphoblastoid cell lines. At the level of individual TCR clonotypes, the study measured memory CD4+ T cell crossreactivity between SARS-CoV-2 spike protein and common cold coronavirus spike proteins. Among the roughly twelve convalescent patients, 8 males and 4 females were included, and two of the subjects were Hispanic. A different TCR-beta assay, based on Illumina, was used to sequence expansion assays from other donors in the study. The full study reports these points: Naive versus memory sequencing indicated the assay detects memory recall responses rather than primary responses primed during culture. Significantly weaker SARS-CoV-2-driven expansion was shown by crossreactive clones than by monoreactive clones, consistent with antigenic imprinting. Approximately 69% of donors had memory CD4+ clonotypes that crossrecognized SARS-CoV-2 and at least one common cold coronavirus spike. Because the crossreactivity analysis focused on spike protein, crossreactivity against other viral proteins was not assessed. No donor contributed both pre-pandemic and post-infection samples, which limited tracing the source of pre-existing responses. The study was limited by small numbers of patients and tested TCRs.

Naive and memory CD4+ T cells were separated from cryopreserved PBMCs by CD4 enrichment followed by EasySep naive CD4+ T cell enrichment. PBMCs were isolated from leukapheresis product or whole blood by Ficoll-Paque PLUS gradient centrifugation. PBMCs were either cryopreserved at -140°C or used fresh in the expansion assay. The QIAamp Micro DNA Kit was used to extract genomic DNA from the CD4+ T cells. Uncultured naive and memory CD4+ T cell DNA received deep-resolution immunoSEQ TCR-beta sequencing. The study's own analysis went as follows. During preprocessing, nonproductive sequences were discarded, as were any CDR3s that did not begin with C, did not end with F or W, or were shorter than 7 amino acids. Cultured and uncultured naive and memory CD4+ repertoires were searched for CDR3s previously identified as spike- and CEF-reactive. CDR3 homology was measured as pairwise Levenshtein distance, computed with the stringdist R package after trimming three terminal residues from each end. TCRdb provides this immuneACCESS table in a form limited to in-frame rearrangements. Some clones are lacking; in checked studies, under half of them reflect an unresolved V gene, and why the rest are absent is not known. V, J and clone size reflect that table, while D and trimming were determined from the DNA. Present in this sample are some 60,000 clones, 92% of which were seen just once. Under 0.4% of the sample comes from the top ten.

This clonotype was sampled from an adult with COVID-19. Sequencing was performed on naive CD4+ T cells from PBMCs. The sample's cell subset or site, from its label and the paper: naive CD4+ T cells isolated by negative enrichment.

The CDR3: CASSPTPDSVQPQHF. At the DNA level, the sequence is TGCGCCAGCAGCCCTACACCGGACAGTGTTCAGCCCCAGCATTTT. The chain couples TRBV5-1 to TRBJ1-5; 6 matching bases give a weak D call of TRBD1. V sheds 4 bases and J sheds 6 bases, leaving 17 bases between their ends. The germline V gene specifies SGHRS as CDR1 and YFSETQ as CDR2. The CDR3 sequence holds 15 residues, the cysteine and phenylalanine included. The sequence is cut down to CDR3 DNA, 45 bases in frame from base 1.